This T cell receptor beta chain originates from a study of vaccination effects on CD4 cells after COVID-19. Only in-frame clones appear in the TCRdb table, and some are missing; sequencing was by immunoSEQ multiplex PCR. The table includes approximately 74,000 clones, about 73% detected once. Following culture for about ten days, CD4+ T cells were isolated. Participants each got two BNT162b2 or mRNA-1273 vaccine doses. The CDR3 runs 15 residues. J gave up 7 bases and V 3 bases, and 5 bases lay outside the gene matches. From germline, CDR1 is WNHNN and CDR2 SYGVQD (reference sequence). Note on this clone: Its target is not known.

The TCR sequence derives from a human donor who received a COVID-19 vaccine. Sample: CD4+ T cells from PBMCs cultured without peptide, taken after COVID-19 vaccination. This rearrangement joins TRBV10-1 to TRBJ2-1; 11 bases match TRBD2. The CDR3 coding sequence is TGCGCCAGCAGTGACTTAGCGGGGGGGCAAAATGAGCAGTTCTTC. Translated, it gives CASSDLAGGQNEQFF.